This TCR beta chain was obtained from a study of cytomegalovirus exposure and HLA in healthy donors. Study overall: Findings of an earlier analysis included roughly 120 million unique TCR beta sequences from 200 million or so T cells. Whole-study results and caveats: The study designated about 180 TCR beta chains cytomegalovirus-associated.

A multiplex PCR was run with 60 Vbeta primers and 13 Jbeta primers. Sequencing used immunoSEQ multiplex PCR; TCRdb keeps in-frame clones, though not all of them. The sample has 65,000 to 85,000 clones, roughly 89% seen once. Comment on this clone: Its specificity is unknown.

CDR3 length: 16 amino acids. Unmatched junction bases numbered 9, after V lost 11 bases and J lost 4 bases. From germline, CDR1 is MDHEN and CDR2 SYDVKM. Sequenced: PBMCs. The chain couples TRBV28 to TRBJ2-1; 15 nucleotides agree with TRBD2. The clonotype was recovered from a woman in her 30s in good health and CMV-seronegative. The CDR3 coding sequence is TGTGCCTACCCGGGACTAGCGGGAGGAGGGTACAATGAGCAGTTCTTC. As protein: CAYPGLAGGGYNEQFF.